This TCR beta chain was retrieved from a study of tumor-infiltrating lymphocytes in localized non-small cell lung cancer. Using immunoSEQ multiplex PCR, the repertoire was profiled, and TCRdb retains in-frame clones only, with some absent. Of 11,000 to 15,000 clones in the sample, 75% to 85% are singletons; the top ten hold roughly 21%. Study-wide findings and caveats: Not all patients were TCR sequenced, owing to tissue quantity. Higher tumor T cell infiltration than in uninvolved lung was supported by TCRbeta sequencing. IM1 and IM2 tumors showed no difference in T-cell fraction.

Notes on this clone: The antigen is not known.

Input material: lung tumor tissue. This receptor was identified in a human donor with non-small cell lung cancer.

CDR3 loop: CASSKWTSGDTGELFF. CDR3 nucleotide sequence: TGTGCCAGCAGCAAATGGACTAGCGGGGATACCGGGGAGCTGTTTTTT. The chain uses TRBV5-4 and TRBJ2-2; 12 bases map to TRBD2. Germline trimming cut 4 bases from V and 5 bases from J; bases unmatched to any gene: 6. Germline V gene sequence: CDR1 SGHNT, CDR2 YYREEE (reference sequence). The CDR3 covers 16 residues.